One sample yielded the 8 T cell receptor beta chains listed below, sequenced in a study of T-cell reconstitution after alpha-beta-depleted transplantation in children. Unique molecular identifiers were used to barcode this TCRbeta library. TCRdb itself ran the PCR reads through MiXCR, one entry per CDR3 protein. The sample shows about 830,000 distinct CDR3 sequences, roughly 16% of them seen only once. The sample in question was PBMCs, mostly from graft donor cells, obtained 360 days after TCRalphabeta/CD19-depleted stem cell transplant. Source of these receptors: a male patient aged 5 to 17 who had a stem cell transplant for acute lymphoblastic leukemia, so the T cells may come from the graft donor.

This clonotype was seen ten or more times. The gene calls are TRBV4-1 and TRBJ2-2; D may be TRBD1 (6 bases). Between the trimmed V and J ends, which lost 1 base and 6 bases, there was a span of 15 bases. CDR1 is MGHRA and CDR2 is YSYEKL in the germline V gene. The CDR3 loop spans 16 amino acids. CDR3 sequence: CASSQGGLVSAGELFF. As DNA, the CDR3 is TGCGCCAGCAGCCAAGGGGGGCTAGTCAGTGCCGGGGAGCTGTTTTTT.

The chain carries TRBV27 and TRBJ1-2; possibly TRBD1 for D (6 bases). CDR1 and CDR2 (germline): MNHEY, SMNVEV (reference sequence). The CDR3 runs to 18 residues. V dropped 2 bases and J dropped 2 bases, with 21 bases sitting between them. The CDR3 sequence is CASSLGGPLGTPNYGYTF. The CDR3 nucleotides are TGTGCCAGCAGTTTAGGGGGCCCTCTGGGGACGCCCAACTATGGCTACACCTTC.

This clonotype was counted ten times or more. J is TRBJ1-1 and V is TRBV5-1, with a possible D match to TRBD1 (5 bases). Between the trimmed V and J ends, which lost 0 bases and 8 bases, there was a span of 8 bases. Germline V gene sequence: CDR1 SGHRS, CDR2 YFSETQ. This CDR3 is 12 amino acids long. The CDR3 nucleotides read TGCGCCAGCAGCTTGGCCGGGGGAGAAGCTTTCTTT. Residues: CASSLAGGEAFF.

The table lists this clonotype with a few counts. The rearrangement links TRBV12-3 or TRBV12-4 to TRBJ2-3; 14 bases match TRBD2. The CDR3 consists of 16 residues. J gave up 5 bases and V 6 bases, and 7 bases lay outside the gene matches. The CDR3 loop is CASSRGLAGVGDTQYF. CDR3 in DNA: TGTGCCAGCAGCCGGGGACTAGCGGGAGTCGGAGATACGCAGTATTTT.

The CDR3 protein is CASGLGGTGTGELFF. In DNA form, the CDR3 reads TGTGCTAGTGGTTTGGGGGGGACAGGCACCGGGGAGCTGTTTTTT. The V and J genes are TRBV12-5 and TRBJ2-2; TRBD1 aligns across 8 bases. CDR1 and CDR2 from the germline V gene are LGHNT and FRNRAP. The J segment lost 4 bases and the V segment lost 1 base, leaving 2 bases of the junction unmatched. The CDR3 is 15 amino acids. Drawing the rest from reference TRBV12-5 and TRBJ2-2, the complete variable domain is DARVTQTPRHKVTEMGQEVTMRCQPILGHNTVFWYRQTMMQGLELLAYFRNRAPLDDSGMPKDRFSAEMPDATLATLKIQPSEPRDSAVYFCASGLGGTGTGELFFGEGSRLTVL.

This clonotype was recorded at least ten times. V usage is TRBV5-1 and J usage is TRBJ2-5, with D perhaps TRBD1 (5 bases). The CDR3 loop spans 16 amino acids. The germline V gene has CDR1 SGHRS and CDR2 YFSETQ. Trimming stripped 0 bases from V and 2 bases from J, with 14 bases between. CDR3: CASSLASDSRQETQYF. In nucleotides, the CDR3 is TGCGCCAGCAGCTTGGCGTCCGACAGCAGGCAAGAGACCCAGTACTTC.

There are a few counts of this clonotype. This sequence joins TRBV5-1 and TRBJ1-4; 7 bases map to TRBD1. In germline, CDR1 is SGHRS, CDR2 YFSETQ. The CDR3 is 14 residues long. Trimming cost V 3 bases and J 8 bases; bases outside gene matches: 7. The CDR3 sequence is CASSYVSTGEKLFF. The CDR3 region has the DNA TGCGCCAGCAGCTACGTATCGACAGGGGAAAAACTGTTTTTT.

The chain is built from TRBV29-1 and TRBJ1-2; the D is unclear. Germline V CDR1 and CDR2: SQVTM, ANQGSEA. V dropped 8 bases and J dropped 0 bases, with 13 bases sitting between them. This CDR3 has 13 residues. CDR3 DNA sequence: TGCAGCACCTCTCACGCAGCTAACTATGGCTACACCTTC. This gives the protein CSTSHAANYGYTF.